The rows below give T cell receptor beta chains drawn from one sample of a study of T cells in Graves' hyperthyroidism and ophthalmopathy. From the multiplex PCR reads, TCRdb called clonotypes with MiXCR, one entry per CDR3 protein. Among about 250,000 distinct CDR3 sequences listed, roughly a quarter were seen once. Sequenced: blood. The receptors shown here come from a woman aged 40 to 50 with Graves' ophthalmopathy. Both conserved end residues are part of each CDR3. A D gene is named only where the DNA matches it firmly. Size is omitted from some rows. Given values are once, few, many or a class for expanded clones.

14,.,TRBD2,TRBV29-1,TRBJ2-4,TGCAGCGTTGAAGGCGGGAGGCCGGGTTATGTTCAGTACTTC,CSVEGGRPGYVQYF
14,many,.,TRBV11-3,TRBJ1-1,TGTGCCAGCAGCCCGCTCCATGGTAGCACTGAAGCTTTCTTT,CASSPLHGSTEAFF
14,many,.,TRBV2,TRBJ1-3,TGTGCCAGCAGTGATGCCTTCTCTGGAAACACCATATATTTT,CASSDAFSGNTIYF
18,many,.,TRBV6-1,TRBJ2-5,TGTGCCAGCAGTGAATTGCGATTGGGCATGACTTCACAAGAGACCCAGTACTTC,CASSELRLGMTSQETQYF
15,.,TRBD1,TRBV5-1,TRBJ2-4,TGCGCCAGCAGCTTTACTGGGACAGAAAAAAACATTCAGTACTTC,CASSFTGTEKNIQYF
15,many,.,TRBV5-1,TRBJ2-2,TGCGCCAGCAGCTTGGTCAGCTCAGGGGACGGGGAGCTGTTTTTT,CASSLVSSGDGELFF
14,many,TRBD1,TRBV12-3/TRBV12-4,TRBJ1-1,TGTGCCAGCAGGAGGGACAGGGCTGTGACTGAAGCTTTCTTT,CASRRDRAVTEAFF
14,many,.,TRBV7-9,TRBJ2-5,TGTGCCAGCAGCCCGCGTGTAGAACAAGAGACCCAGTACTTC,CASSPRVEQETQYF
12,.,TRBD1,TRBV29-1,TRBJ1-2,TGCAGCGCGGACAGGGGGGGCGGTGGCTACACCTTC,CSADRGGGGYTF
14,many,.,TRBV5-1,TRBJ1-5,TGCGCCAGCAGCCCCGGGGGCCTCAATCAGCCCCAGCATTTT,CASSPGGLNQPQHF
11,.,.,TRBV28,TRBJ1-1,TGTGCCAGCAGTTTCCAGGGTAAAGCTTTCTTT,CASSFQGKAFF
15,many,TRBD1,TRBV4-2,TRBJ1-1,TGTGCCAGCAGCCAAGAGGGACAGGCGAACACTGAAGCTTTCTTT,CASSQEGQANTEAFF
15,.,TRBD2,TRBV6-1,TRBJ2-5,TGTGCCAGCAGAAAAGCGAGCGGGACGCAAGAGACCCAGTACTTC,CASRKASGTQETQYF
14,many,.,TRBV20-1,TRBJ1-1,TGCAGTGCTAGTTTCTTGGTGAAGGGGGTCGAAGCTTTCTTT,CSASFLVKGVEAFF
14,many,.,TRBV20-1,TRBJ2-7,TGCAGTGCTAGTTCTCCAGGGAGAGGCTACGAGCAGTACTTC,CSASSPGRGYEQYF
14,many,TRBD2,TRBV10-1,TRBJ2-2,TGCGCCAGCACTAGCGGGAGTAGTCCCGGGGAGCTGTTTTTT,CASTSGSSPGELFF
14,many,.,TRBV5-5,TRBJ1-1,TGTGCCAGCAGCTTGGTTGGGGGGAACACTGAAGCTTTCTTT,CASSLVGGNTEAFF
14,many,TRBD1,TRBV6-5,TRBJ1-1,TGTGCCAGCAGTTACCGTCCGGGACAGGGGGCGGCTTTCTTT,CASSYRPGQGAAFF
14,.,.,TRBV28,TRBJ2-5,TGTGCCAGCTCACCGGCCGGGGGATACGAGACCCAGTACTTC,CASSPAGGYETQYF
16,many,.,TRBV28,TRBJ2-2,TGTGCCAGCAGTCGGTGGTCAGCGACGAACACCGGGGAGCTGTTTTTT,CASSRWSATNTGELFF
16,many,TRBD2,TRBV11-2,TRBJ2-1,TGTGCCAGCAGCTTATCAGCGGGGGTAGTCCACAATGAGCAGTTCTTC,CASSLSAGVVHNEQFF
12,.,.,TRBV15,TRBJ2-5,TGTGCCACCAGCAGTAGGGGGGAGACCCAGTACTTC,CATSSRGETQYF